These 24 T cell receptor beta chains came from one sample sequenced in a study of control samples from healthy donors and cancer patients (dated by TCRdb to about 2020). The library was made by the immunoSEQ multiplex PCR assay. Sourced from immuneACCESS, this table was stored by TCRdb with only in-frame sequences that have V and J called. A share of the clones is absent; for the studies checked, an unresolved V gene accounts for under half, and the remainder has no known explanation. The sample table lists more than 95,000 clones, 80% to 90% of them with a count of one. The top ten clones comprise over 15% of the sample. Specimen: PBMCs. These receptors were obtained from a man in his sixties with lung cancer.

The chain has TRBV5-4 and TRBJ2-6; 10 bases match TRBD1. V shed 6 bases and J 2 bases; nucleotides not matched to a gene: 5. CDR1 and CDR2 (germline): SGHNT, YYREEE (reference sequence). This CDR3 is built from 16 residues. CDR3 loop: CASTRTGGTGANVLTF. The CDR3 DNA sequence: TGTGCCAGCACCCGGACAGGGGGAACTGGGGCCAACGTCCTGACTTTC.

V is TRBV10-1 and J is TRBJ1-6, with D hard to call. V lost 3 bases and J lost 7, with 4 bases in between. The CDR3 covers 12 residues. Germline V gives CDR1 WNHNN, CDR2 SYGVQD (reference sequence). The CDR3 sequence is CASSDPNSPLHF. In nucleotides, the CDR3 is TGCGCCAGCAGTGATCCGAATTCACCCCTCCACTTT.

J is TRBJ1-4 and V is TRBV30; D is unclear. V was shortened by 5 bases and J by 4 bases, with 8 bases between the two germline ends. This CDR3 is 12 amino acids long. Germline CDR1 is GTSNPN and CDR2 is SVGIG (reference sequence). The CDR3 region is CAWRGFNEKLFF. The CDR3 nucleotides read TGTGCCTGGCGAGGGTTTAATGAAAAACTGTTTTTT. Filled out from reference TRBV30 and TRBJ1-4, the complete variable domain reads SQTIHQWPATLVQPVGSPLSLECTVEGTSNPNLYWYRQAAGRGLQLLFYSVGIGQISSEVPQNLSASRPQDRQFILSSKKLLLSDSGFYLCAWRGFNEKLFFGSGTQLSVL.

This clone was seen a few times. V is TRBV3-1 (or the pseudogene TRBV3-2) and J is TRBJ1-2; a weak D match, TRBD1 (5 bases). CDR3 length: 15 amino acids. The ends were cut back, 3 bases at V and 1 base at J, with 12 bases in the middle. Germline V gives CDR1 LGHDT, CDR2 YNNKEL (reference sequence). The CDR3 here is CASSQWGRSNYGYTF. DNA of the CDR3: TGTGCCAGCAGCCAGTGGGGCCGGAGTAACTATGGCTACACCTTC.

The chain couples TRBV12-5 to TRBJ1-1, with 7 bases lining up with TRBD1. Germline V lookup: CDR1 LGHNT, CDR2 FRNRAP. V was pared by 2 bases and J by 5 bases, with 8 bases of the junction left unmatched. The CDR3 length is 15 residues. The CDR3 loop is CASGLTQGHGTEAFF. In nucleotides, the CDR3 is TGTGCTAGTGGTTTGACACAGGGGCATGGGACTGAAGCTTTCTTT.

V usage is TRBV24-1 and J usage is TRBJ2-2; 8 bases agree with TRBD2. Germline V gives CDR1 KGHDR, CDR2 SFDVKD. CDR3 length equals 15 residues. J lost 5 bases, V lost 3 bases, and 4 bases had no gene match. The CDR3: CATSDAGGGTGELFF. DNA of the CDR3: TGTGCCACCAGTGATGCGGGGGGAGGAACCGGGGAGCTGTTTTTT.

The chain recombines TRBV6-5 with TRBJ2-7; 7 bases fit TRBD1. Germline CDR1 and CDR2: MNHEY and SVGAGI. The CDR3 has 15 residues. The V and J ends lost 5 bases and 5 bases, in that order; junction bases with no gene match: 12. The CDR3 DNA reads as TGTGCCAGCAGTCCTCCAGGACAGGAGGAAGACGAGCAGTACTTC. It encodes CASSPPGQEEDEQYF.

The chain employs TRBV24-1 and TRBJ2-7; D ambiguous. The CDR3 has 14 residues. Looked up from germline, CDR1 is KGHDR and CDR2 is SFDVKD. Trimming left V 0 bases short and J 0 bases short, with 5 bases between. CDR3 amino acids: CATSDLPSSYEQYV. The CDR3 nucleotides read TGTGCCACCAGTGATTTGCCGAGCTCCTACGAGCAGTACGTC.

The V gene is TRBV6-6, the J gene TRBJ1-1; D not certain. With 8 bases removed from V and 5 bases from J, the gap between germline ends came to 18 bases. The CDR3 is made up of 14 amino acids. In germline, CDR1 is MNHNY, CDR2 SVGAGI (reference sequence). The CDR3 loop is CASGELRSGTEAFF. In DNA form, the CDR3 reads TGTGCCAGCGGGGAATTGAGGTCTGGGACTGAAGCTTTCTTT.

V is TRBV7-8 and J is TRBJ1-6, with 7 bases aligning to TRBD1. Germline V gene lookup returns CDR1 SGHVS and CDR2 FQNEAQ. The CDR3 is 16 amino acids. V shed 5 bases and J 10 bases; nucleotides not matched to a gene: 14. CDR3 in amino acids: CASSQGRRGLGSPLHF. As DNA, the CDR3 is TGTGCCAGCAGCCAAGGTAGAAGGGGGCTAGGGTCACCCCTCCACTTT.

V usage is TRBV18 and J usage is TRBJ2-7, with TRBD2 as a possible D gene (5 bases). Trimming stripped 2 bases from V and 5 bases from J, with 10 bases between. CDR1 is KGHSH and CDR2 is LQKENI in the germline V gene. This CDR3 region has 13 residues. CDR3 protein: CASSPRLSDEQYF. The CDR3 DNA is TGTGCCAGCTCACCAAGACTAAGCGACGAGCAGTACTTC.

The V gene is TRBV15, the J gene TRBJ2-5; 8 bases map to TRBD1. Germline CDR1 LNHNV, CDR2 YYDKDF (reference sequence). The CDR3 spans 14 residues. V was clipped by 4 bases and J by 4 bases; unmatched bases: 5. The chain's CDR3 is CATSTDRGGETQYF. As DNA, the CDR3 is TGTGCCACCAGCACCGACAGGGGAGGAGAGACCCAGTACTTC. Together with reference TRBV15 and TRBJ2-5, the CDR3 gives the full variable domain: DAMVIQNPRYQVTQFGKPVTLSCSQTLNHNVMYWYQQKSSQAPKLLFHYYDKDFNNEADTPDNFQSRRPNTSFCFLDIRSPGLGDTAMYLCATSTDRGGETQYFGPGTRLLVL.

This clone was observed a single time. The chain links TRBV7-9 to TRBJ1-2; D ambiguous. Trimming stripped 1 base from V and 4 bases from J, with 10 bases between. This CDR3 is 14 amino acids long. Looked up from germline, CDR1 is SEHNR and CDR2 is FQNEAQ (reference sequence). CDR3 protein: CASSLEVAVYGYTF. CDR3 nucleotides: TGTGCCAGCAGCTTAGAGGTGGCAGTCTATGGCTACACCTTC.

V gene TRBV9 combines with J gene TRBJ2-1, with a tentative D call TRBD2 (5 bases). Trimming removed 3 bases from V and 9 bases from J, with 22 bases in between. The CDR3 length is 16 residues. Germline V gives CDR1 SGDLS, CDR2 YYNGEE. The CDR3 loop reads CASSAWEIDGVGEQFF. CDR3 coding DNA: TGTGCCAGCAGCGCATGGGAAATTGACGGGGTGGGTGAGCAGTTCTTC.

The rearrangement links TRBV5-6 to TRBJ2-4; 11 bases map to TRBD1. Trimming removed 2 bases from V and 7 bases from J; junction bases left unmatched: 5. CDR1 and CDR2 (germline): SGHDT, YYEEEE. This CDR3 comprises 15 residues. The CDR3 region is CASSFWTGGLNIQYF. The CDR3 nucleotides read TGTGCCAGCAGCTTTTGGACAGGGGGCCTGAACATTCAGTACTTC.

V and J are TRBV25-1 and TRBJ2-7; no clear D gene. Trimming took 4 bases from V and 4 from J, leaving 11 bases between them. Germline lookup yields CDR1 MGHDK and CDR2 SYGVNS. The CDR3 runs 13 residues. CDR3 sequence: CASSGQGRYEQYF. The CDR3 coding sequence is TGTGCCAGCAGTGGGCAAGGACGGTACGAGCAGTACTTC.

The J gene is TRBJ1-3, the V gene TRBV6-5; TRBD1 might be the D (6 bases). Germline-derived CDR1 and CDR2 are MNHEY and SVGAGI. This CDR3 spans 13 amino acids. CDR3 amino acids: CASTGASGNTIYF. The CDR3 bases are TGTGCATCGACGGGGGCATCTGGAAACACCATATATTTT.

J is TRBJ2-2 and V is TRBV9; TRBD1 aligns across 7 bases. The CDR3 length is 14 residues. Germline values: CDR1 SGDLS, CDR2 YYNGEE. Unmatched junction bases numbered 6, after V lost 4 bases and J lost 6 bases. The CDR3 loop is CASSLTGNPGELFF. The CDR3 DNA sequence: TGTGCCAGCAGCCTGACAGGGAATCCCGGGGAGCTGTTTTTT.

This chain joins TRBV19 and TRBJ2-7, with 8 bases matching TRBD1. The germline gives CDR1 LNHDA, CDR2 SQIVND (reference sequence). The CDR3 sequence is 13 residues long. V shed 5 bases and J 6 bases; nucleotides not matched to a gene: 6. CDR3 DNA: TGTGCCAGTAGTGTGACAGGGGCTGGCGAGCAGTACGTC. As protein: CASSVTGAGEQYV.

The CDR3 region is CASSLWGREQYV. In nucleotides, the CDR3 is TGTGCCAGCAGCTTGTGGGGGCGCGAGCAGTACGTC. The chain has TRBV11-3 and TRBJ2-7; the D gene is possibly TRBD1 (6 bases). The germline gives CDR1 SGHNT, CDR2 YENEEA. CDR3 size: 12 residues. The ends were cut back, 3 bases at V and 6 bases at J, with 9 bases in the middle.

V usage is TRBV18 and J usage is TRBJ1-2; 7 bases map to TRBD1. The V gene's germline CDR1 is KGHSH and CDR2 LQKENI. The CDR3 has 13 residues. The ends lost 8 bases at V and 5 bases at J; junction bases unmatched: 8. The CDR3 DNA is TGTGCCAGCGTGGGACAGTCAGGTTATGGCTACACCTTC. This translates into CASVGQSGYGYTF.

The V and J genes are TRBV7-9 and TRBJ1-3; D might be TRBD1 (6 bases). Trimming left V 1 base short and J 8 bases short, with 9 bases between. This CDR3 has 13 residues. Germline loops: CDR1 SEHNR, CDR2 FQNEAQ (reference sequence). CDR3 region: CASSLGTDHTIYF. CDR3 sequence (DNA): TGTGCCAGCAGCTTAGGGACAGATCACACCATATATTTT.

The CDR3 loop reads CASSVGPGDYGYTF. The CDR3 region has the DNA TGTGCCAGCAGCGTAGGTCCGGGGGACTATGGCTACACCTTC. V and J are TRBV9 and TRBJ1-2, with D possibly TRBD1 on 5 matching bases. V gave up 0 bases and J gave up 3 bases, with 9 bases separating them. The CDR3 is 14 amino acids. In germline, CDR1 is SGDLS, CDR2 YYNGEE. The variable domain in full, with the rest retrieved from reference TRBV9 and TRBJ1-2, is DSGVTQTPKHLITATGQRVTLRCSPRSGDLSVYWYQQSLDQGLQFLIQYYNGEERAKGNILERFSAQQFPDLHSELNLSSLELGDSALYFCASSVGPGDYGYTFGSGTRLTVV.

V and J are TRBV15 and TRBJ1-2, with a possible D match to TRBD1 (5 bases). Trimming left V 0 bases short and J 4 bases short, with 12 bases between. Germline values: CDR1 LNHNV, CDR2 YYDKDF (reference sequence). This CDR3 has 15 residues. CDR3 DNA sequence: TGTGCCACCAGCAGAGAGGCAGGGCCCACCTATGGCTACACCTTC. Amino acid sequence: CATSREAGPTYGYTF. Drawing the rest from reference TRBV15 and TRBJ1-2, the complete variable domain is DAMVIQNPRYQVTQFGKPVTLSCSQTLNHNVMYWYQQKSSQAPKLLFHYYDKDFNNEADTPDNFQSRRPNTSFCFLDIRSPGLGDTAMYLCATSREAGPTYGYTFGSGTRLTVV.